The rows below give T cell receptor beta chains drawn from one sample of a study of blood T cell repertoires in COVID-19. Repertoires were generated with immunoSEQ multiplex PCR, while TCRdb's copy carries only in-frame clones and drops some. Of roughly 180,000 clones in the sample, approximately 81% were seen once. The sequencing input was PBMCs or T cells enriched from blood (not recorded which). The receptor set was obtained from a woman between 35 and 50 years old with acute COVID-19. Each CDR3 is given without its conserved first and last residue.

j_call,v_call,cdr3_aa
TRBJ2-1,TRBV7-9,ASSLARLADNEQF
TRBJ1-2,TRBV4-1,ATSQDAGGMGGLRGYT
TRBJ2-3,TRBV20-1,SASIAGVGDTQY
TRBJ2-2,TRBV5-1,ASSLAGGPGTGELF
TRBJ2-1,TRBV19,ASSPLRERDEQF
TRBJ2-3,TRBV3-1/TRBV3-2,ASSLGLASSTDTQY
TRBJ2-5,TRBV11-3,ASSLDVAGETQY
TRBJ1-2,TRBV29-1,SVGRGNGYT
TRBJ2-5,TRBV4-2,ASSQGSGDQETQY
TRBJ1-2,TRBV19,ASSLTGPDDSYT
TRBJ1-3,TRBV5-1,ASSLASTGGFGNTIY
TRBJ2-3,TRBV6-1,ASSVSLAGGSTDTQY
TRBJ2-5,TRBV7-9,ASSPRGRQETQY
TRBJ2-2,TRBV6-1,ASSDLPYSGRLAGELF
TRBJ1-4,TRBV10-2,ASAAGFNEKLF
TRBJ2-5,TRBV11-3,ASREQGWETQY
TRBJ1-6,TRBV14,ASSQMSSYNSPLH
TRBJ1-4,TRBV27,ASRTSYRVTNEKLF
TRBJ2-3,TRBV20-1,SASPPGLAGDTQY
TRBJ2-2,TRBV2,ASAPGLQNTGELF
TRBJ2-1,TRBV7-3,ASSLSGRVNEQF
TRBJ1-3,TRBV9,ASSVSTGGSGNTIY